The sequence of this TCR beta chain was determined in a study of blood T cell repertoires in COVID-19. Concerning this clone: The junction departs from germline at one end; a sequencing error may be responsible.

The germline V gene encodes CDR1 MRHNA and CDR2 SNTAGT. The length of the CDR3 is 10 residues. The assay was immunoSEQ multiplex PCR, and TCRdb's table has in-frame clones only and misses some. The data contain 200,000 to 250,000 clones, roughly 88% of them singletons. The chain combines TRBV6-4 with TRBJ2-5; TRBD2 matches 8 bases. This TCR was recovered from a woman aged 25 to 45 with COVID-19, enrolled during active disease. Sequencing was carried out using peripheral blood. The CDR3 nucleotides are TGTGCCAGCAGTCTCCAGCGGGGGCACTTC. Protein product: CASSLQRGHF.